A selection of T cell receptor beta chains follows, all from one sample in a study of CD8+CD57+ T cells in acquired aplastic anemia. In TCRdb, the reads were re-called with MiXCR into one record per CDR3 protein. The profile shows some 200,000 distinct CDR3 sequences, 55% to 65% of them singletons. The specimen was sorted CD4+, CD8+, or CD8+CD57+ T cells (not recorded which) from PBMCs. The receptors shown here come from a human donor with aplastic anemia. The CDR3 runs from the conserved cysteine through the conserved F or W. A D gene is named only where the DNA matches it firmly. Rows may omit the clone size; those that give it use once, few, many or a size class.

clone_size: .
j_call: TRBJ2-7
v_call: TRBV20-1
d_call: .
cdr3_aa: CSARSGRTYEQYF
cdr3_nt: TGCAGTGCTAGATCTGGCAGAACCTACGAGCAGTACTTC

clone_size: .
j_call: TRBJ1-1
v_call: TRBV2
d_call: TRBD1
cdr3_aa: CASSRDRSNTEAFF
cdr3_nt: TGTGCCAGCAGCCGGGACAGGTCGAACACTGAAGCTTTCTTT

clone_size: many
j_call: TRBJ2-7
v_call: TRBV6-5
d_call: .
cdr3_aa: CASRGSSYEQYF
cdr3_nt: TGTGCCAGTCGGGGTAGCTCCTACGAGCAGTACTTC

clone_size: few
j_call: TRBJ1-5
v_call: TRBV19
d_call: TRBD1
cdr3_aa: CASARQGRDNQPQHF
cdr3_nt: TGTGCCAGTGCACGACAGGGCCGAGATAATCAGCCCCAGCATTTT

clone_size: .
j_call: TRBJ2-5
v_call: TRBV2
d_call: TRBD2
cdr3_aa: CASKRLAGVETQYF
cdr3_nt: TGTGCCAGCAAAAGACTAGCGGGAGTGGAGACCCAGTACTTC

clone_size: once
j_call: TRBJ1-2
v_call: TRBV7-4
d_call: .
cdr3_aa: CASSSNGAYGYTF
cdr3_nt: TGTGCCAGCAGCTCGAACGGGGCTTATGGCTACACCTTC

clone_size: .
j_call: TRBJ2-1
v_call: TRBV7-6
d_call: .
cdr3_aa: CASSSRGGGQGLNEQFF
cdr3_nt: TGTGCCAGCAGCTCACGCGGGGGGGGACAGGGGTTGAATGAGCAGTTCTTC

clone_size: many
j_call: TRBJ2-3
v_call: TRBV9
d_call: TRBD2
cdr3_aa: CASSVGGGKTDTQYF
cdr3_nt: TGTGCCAGCAGCGTAGGGGGGGGGAAGACAGATACGCAGTATTTT

clone_size: few
j_call: TRBJ2-1
v_call: TRBV15
d_call: TRBD2
cdr3_aa: CATSRGRLAGTDNEQFF
cdr3_nt: TGTGCCACCAGCAGAGGGAGACTAGCGGGGACTGACAATGAGCAGTTCTTC

clone_size: many
j_call: TRBJ1-1
v_call: TRBV5-4
d_call: .
cdr3_aa: CASSSTQDTLNTEAFF
cdr3_nt: TGTGCCAGCAGCTCGACCCAGGACACCCTTAACACTGAAGCTTTCTTT

clone_size: many
j_call: TRBJ1-4
v_call: TRBV12-3/TRBV12-4
d_call: .
cdr3_aa: CASSLSSRSPEGLFF
cdr3_nt: TGTGCCAGCAGTCTATCGTCACGCTCACCCGAAGGACTGTTTTTT

clone_size: .
j_call: TRBJ2-1
v_call: TRBV19
d_call: .
cdr3_aa: CASSIVASEQFF
cdr3_nt: TGTGCCAGTAGTATTGTCGCATCTGAGCAGTTCTTC

clone_size: .
j_call: TRBJ2-1
v_call: TRBV7-6
d_call: TRBD1
cdr3_aa: CASSLAAQTGLNEQFF
cdr3_nt: TGTGCCAGCAGCTTAGCCGCCCAGACAGGGCTCAATGAGCAGTTCTTC

clone_size: .
j_call: TRBJ2-7
v_call: TRBV2
d_call: .
cdr3_aa: CASSDVLVSYEQYF
cdr3_nt: TGTGCCAGCAGTGACGTTTTAGTCTCCTACGAGCAGTACTTC

clone_size: many
j_call: TRBJ2-1
v_call: TRBV11-3
d_call: TRBD2
cdr3_aa: CASSPRTSGYEQFF
cdr3_nt: TGTGCCAGCAGCCCCCGGACTAGCGGATATGAGCAGTTCTTC

clone_size: .
j_call: TRBJ2-7
v_call: TRBV20-1
d_call: .
cdr3_aa: CSASGFTDSYEQYF
cdr3_nt: TGCAGTGCTAGTGGTTTTACAGATTCCTACGAGCAGTACTTC

clone_size: once
j_call: TRBJ2-2
v_call: TRBV15
d_call: TRBD2
cdr3_aa: CATSGRTSLITGELFF
cdr3_nt: TGTGCCACCAGCGGACGGACTAGCCTTATCACCGGGGAGCTGTTTTTT

clone_size: .
j_call: TRBJ1-1
v_call: TRBV29-1
d_call: TRBD1
cdr3_aa: CSVDTEGQGATEAFF
cdr3_nt: TGCAGCGTTGACACGGAGGGACAGGGCGCCACTGAAGCTTTCTTT

clone_size: few
j_call: TRBJ2-1
v_call: TRBV25-1
d_call: .
cdr3_aa: CASSPGDLSYEQFF
cdr3_nt: TGTGCCAGCAGTCCGGGGGACCTCTCCTATGAGCAGTTCTTC

clone_size: many
j_call: TRBJ2-3
v_call: TRBV6-4
d_call: TRBD2
cdr3_aa: CASSDSLAGADTQYF
cdr3_nt: TGTGCCAGCAGTGACTCACTAGCGGGGGCAGATACGCAGTATTTT

clone_size: .
j_call: TRBJ2-7
v_call: TRBV7-8
d_call: TRBD1
cdr3_aa: CASSLAAGGWDEQYF
cdr3_nt: TGTGCCAGCAGCTTAGCAGCAGGGGGATGGGACGAGCAGTACTTC

clone_size: .
j_call: TRBJ1-2
v_call: TRBV4-1
d_call: .
cdr3_aa: CASSQGDGSYGYTF
cdr3_nt: TGCGCCAGCAGCCAAGGGGACGGATCCTATGGCTACACCTTC

clone_size: .
j_call: TRBJ2-7
v_call: TRBV7-9
d_call: .
cdr3_aa: CASSLIVGGNYEQYF
cdr3_nt: TGTGCCAGCAGCTTAATTGTAGGGGGGAACTACGAGCAGTACTTC

clone_size: .
j_call: TRBJ1-1
v_call: TRBV29-1
d_call: TRBD1
cdr3_aa: CSVRTGARAFF
cdr3_nt: TGCAGCGTTCGGACAGGGGCGAGAGCTTTCTTT

clone_size: .
j_call: TRBJ1-5
v_call: TRBV7-8
d_call: .
cdr3_aa: CASSLSFPQPQHF
cdr3_nt: TGTGCCAGCAGCTTATCGTTCCCTCAGCCCCAGCATTTT

clone_size: .
j_call: TRBJ2-6
v_call: TRBV7-8
d_call: TRBD1
cdr3_aa: CASSLGYRGLLGANVLTF
cdr3_nt: TGTGCCAGCAGCTTAGGATACAGGGGGTTGCTCGGGGCCAACGTCCTGACTTTC

clone_size: .
j_call: TRBJ2-1
v_call: TRBV6-1
d_call: TRBD2
cdr3_aa: CASRGLAGDNEQFF
cdr3_nt: TGTGCCAGCAGGGGACTAGCGGGGGACAATGAGCAGTTCTTC

clone_size: many
j_call: TRBJ1-4
v_call: TRBV4-1
d_call: .
cdr3_aa: CASSRSPTNEKLFF
cdr3_nt: TGCGCCAGCAGCCGCTCCCCAACTAATGAAAAACTGTTTTTT

clone_size: .
j_call: TRBJ2-7
v_call: TRBV2
d_call: .
cdr3_aa: CASSVLFHEQYF
cdr3_nt: TGTGCCAGCAGTGTACTATTCCACGAGCAGTACTTC

clone_size: .
j_call: TRBJ1-5
v_call: TRBV19
d_call: .
cdr3_aa: CASSMTVGSNQPQHF
cdr3_nt: TGTGCCAGTAGTATGACGGTAGGGAGCAATCAGCCCCAGCATTTT

clone_size: once
j_call: TRBJ2-7
v_call: TRBV6-1
d_call: TRBD1
cdr3_aa: CASSEQGADEQYF
cdr3_nt: TGTGCCAGCAGTGAACAGGGGGCCGACGAGCAGTACTTC

clone_size: .
j_call: TRBJ2-5
v_call: TRBV29-1
d_call: .
cdr3_aa: CSVEDNRNPQETQYF
cdr3_nt: TGCAGCGTCGAAGACAACAGGAACCCCCAAGAGACCCAGTACTTC

clone_size: .
j_call: TRBJ2-2
v_call: TRBV7-9
d_call: .
cdr3_aa: CASSTGTTNTGELFF
cdr3_nt: TGTGCCAGCAGCACCGGGACAACGAACACCGGGGAGCTGTTTTTT

clone_size: .
j_call: TRBJ2-7
v_call: TRBV24-1
d_call: TRBD1
cdr3_aa: CATSKGQESYEQYF
cdr3_nt: TGTGCCACCAGTAAGGGACAGGAGTCCTACGAGCAGTACTTC

clone_size: .
j_call: TRBJ2-2
v_call: TRBV7-8
d_call: TRBD1
cdr3_aa: CASSMGQGYTGEPFF
cdr3_nt: TGTGCCAGCAGCATGGGACAGGGTTACACCGGGGAGCCGTTTTTT

clone_size: once
j_call: TRBJ2-7
v_call: TRBV10-3
d_call: TRBD1
cdr3_aa: CAITRDSLPYEQYF
cdr3_nt: TGTGCCATCACTCGGGACAGCTTACCTTACGAGCAGTACTTC

clone_size: .
j_call: TRBJ1-5
v_call: TRBV2
d_call: .
cdr3_aa: CASSETHASNQPQHF
cdr3_nt: TGTGCCAGCAGTGAAACCCACGCTAGCAATCAGCCCCAGCATTTT

clone_size: .
j_call: TRBJ2-6
v_call: TRBV2
d_call: .
cdr3_aa: CAGADSVALSGANVLTF
cdr3_nt: TGTGCCGGGGCGGACAGCGTTGCTCTCTCTGGGGCCAACGTCCTGACTTTC

clone_size: .
j_call: TRBJ1-1
v_call: TRBV9
d_call: .
cdr3_aa: CASSAHLNTEAFF
cdr3_nt: TGTGCCAGCAGCGCACACTTGAACACTGAAGCTTTCTTT

clone_size: many
j_call: TRBJ2-7
v_call: TRBV3-1
d_call: .
cdr3_aa: CASSQYPGKAYEQYF
cdr3_nt: TGTGCCAGCAGCCAATATCCGGGTAAAGCCTACGAGCAGTACTTC

clone_size: .
j_call: TRBJ1-1
v_call: TRBV5-1
d_call: TRBD1
cdr3_aa: CASSSKWTGQGITEAFF
cdr3_nt: TGCGCCAGCAGCTCTAAGTGGACGGGACAGGGGATCACTGAAGCTTTCTTT

clone_size: few
j_call: TRBJ1-1
v_call: TRBV5-1
d_call: TRBD1
cdr3_aa: CASRSGQGWNTEAFF
cdr3_nt: TGCGCCAGCAGGTCCGGACAGGGATGGAACACTGAAGCTTTCTTT

clone_size: .
j_call: TRBJ2-7
v_call: TRBV20-1
d_call: .
cdr3_aa: CSARDSAGSYEQYF
cdr3_nt: TGCAGTGCTAGAGATAGTGCCGGCTCCTACGAGCAGTACTTC

clone_size: few
j_call: TRBJ2-7
v_call: TRBV2
d_call: .
cdr3_aa: CASSPPGSYEQYF
cdr3_nt: TGTGCCAGCAGTCCTCCCGGCTCCTACGAGCAGTACTTC

clone_size: .
j_call: TRBJ1-5
v_call: TRBV5-1
d_call: .
cdr3_aa: CASSLGGDDQPQHF
cdr3_nt: TGCGCCAGCAGCTTAGGAGGGGATGATCAGCCCCAGCATTTT

clone_size: .
j_call: TRBJ2-1
v_call: TRBV24-1
d_call: .
cdr3_aa: CATSDFGGVNNEQFF
cdr3_nt: TGTGCCACCAGTGATTTTGGAGGGGTAAACAATGAGCAGTTCTTC

clone_size: .
j_call: TRBJ2-7
v_call: TRBV19
d_call: TRBD1
cdr3_aa: CASSIPGGIYEQYF
cdr3_nt: TGTGCCAGTAGTATCCCAGGGGGAATCTACGAGCAGTACTTC

clone_size: .
j_call: TRBJ2-7
v_call: TRBV7-8
d_call: .
cdr3_aa: CASSFLTGAEYYEQHF
cdr3_nt: TGTGCCAGCAGCTTCCTGACGGGGGCTGAGTACTACGAGCAGCACTTC

clone_size: .
j_call: TRBJ1-6
v_call: TRBV5-4
d_call: TRBD1
cdr3_aa: CASGLDRDSPLHF
cdr3_nt: TGTGCCAGCGGCTTGGACAGGGATTCACCCCTCCACTTT